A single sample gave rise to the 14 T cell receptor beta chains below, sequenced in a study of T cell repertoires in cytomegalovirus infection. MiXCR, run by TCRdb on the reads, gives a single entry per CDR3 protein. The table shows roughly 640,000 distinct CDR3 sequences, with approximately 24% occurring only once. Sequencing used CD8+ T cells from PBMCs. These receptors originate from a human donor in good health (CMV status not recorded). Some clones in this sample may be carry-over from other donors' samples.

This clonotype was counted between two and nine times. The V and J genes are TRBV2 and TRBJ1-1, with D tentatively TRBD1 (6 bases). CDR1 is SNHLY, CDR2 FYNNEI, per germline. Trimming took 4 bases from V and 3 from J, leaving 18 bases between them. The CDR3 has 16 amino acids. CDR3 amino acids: CASSGYRANTDTEAFF. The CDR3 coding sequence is TGTGCCAGCAGTGGATACAGGGCCAACACGGACACTGAAGCTTTCTTT.

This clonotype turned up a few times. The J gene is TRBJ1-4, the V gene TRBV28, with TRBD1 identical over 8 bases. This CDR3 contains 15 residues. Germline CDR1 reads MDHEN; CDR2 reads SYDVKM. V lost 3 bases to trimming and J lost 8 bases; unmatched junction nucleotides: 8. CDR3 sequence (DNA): TGTGCCAGCAGTTTGGTTGGACAGGGTTGGGAAAAACTGTTTTTT. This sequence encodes CASSLVGQGWEKLFF.

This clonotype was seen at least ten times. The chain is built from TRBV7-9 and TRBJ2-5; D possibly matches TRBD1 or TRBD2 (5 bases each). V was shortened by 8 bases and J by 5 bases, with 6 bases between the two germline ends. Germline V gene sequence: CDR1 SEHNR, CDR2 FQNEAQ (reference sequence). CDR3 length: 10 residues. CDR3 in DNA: TGTGCCAGCTGGGGGGAGACCCAGTACTTC. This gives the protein CASWGETQYF. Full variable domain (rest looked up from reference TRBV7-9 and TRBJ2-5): DTGVSQNPRHKITKRGQNVTFRCDPISEHNRLYWYRQTLGQGPEFLTYFQNEAQLEKSRLLSDRFSAERPKGSFSTLEIQRTEQGDSAMYLCASWGETQYFGPGTRLLVL.

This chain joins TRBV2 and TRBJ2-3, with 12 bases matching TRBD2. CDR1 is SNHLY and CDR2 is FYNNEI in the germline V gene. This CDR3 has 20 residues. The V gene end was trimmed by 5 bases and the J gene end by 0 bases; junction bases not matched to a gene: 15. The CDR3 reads CASSWDTTSGGIASTDTQYF. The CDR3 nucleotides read TGTGCCAGCAGTTGGGATACAACTAGCGGGGGGATAGCTAGCACAGATACGCAGTATTTT.

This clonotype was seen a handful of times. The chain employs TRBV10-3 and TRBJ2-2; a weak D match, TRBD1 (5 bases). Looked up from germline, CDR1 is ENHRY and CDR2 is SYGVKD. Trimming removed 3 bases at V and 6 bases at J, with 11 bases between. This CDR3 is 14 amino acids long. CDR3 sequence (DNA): TGTGCCATCAGTGACAGGGATCCAGCCGGGGAGCTGTTTTTT. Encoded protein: CAISDRDPAGELFF.

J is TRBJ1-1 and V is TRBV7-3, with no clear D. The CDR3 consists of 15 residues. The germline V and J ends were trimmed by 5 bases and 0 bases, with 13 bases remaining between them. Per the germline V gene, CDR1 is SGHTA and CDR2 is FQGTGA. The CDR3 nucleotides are TGTGCCAGCAGCCAGTTGGAGATGGTGAACACTGAAGCTTTCTTT. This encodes CASSQLEMVNTEAFF.

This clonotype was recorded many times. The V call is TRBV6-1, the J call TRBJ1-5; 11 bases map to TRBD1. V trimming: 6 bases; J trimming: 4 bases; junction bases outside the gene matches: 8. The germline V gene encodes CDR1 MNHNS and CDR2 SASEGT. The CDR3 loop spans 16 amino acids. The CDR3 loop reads CASSPWTGGSNQPQHF. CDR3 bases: TGTGCCAGCAGCCCATGGACAGGGGGCAGTAATCAGCCCCAGCATTTT.

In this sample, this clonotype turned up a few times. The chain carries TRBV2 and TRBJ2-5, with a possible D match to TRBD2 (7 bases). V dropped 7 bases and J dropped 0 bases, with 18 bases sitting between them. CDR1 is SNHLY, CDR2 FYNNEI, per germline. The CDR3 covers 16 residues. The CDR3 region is CASTPLAGAYQETQYF. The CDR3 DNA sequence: TGTGCCAGCACCCCATTGGCGGGGGCCTACCAAGAGACCCAGTACTTC.

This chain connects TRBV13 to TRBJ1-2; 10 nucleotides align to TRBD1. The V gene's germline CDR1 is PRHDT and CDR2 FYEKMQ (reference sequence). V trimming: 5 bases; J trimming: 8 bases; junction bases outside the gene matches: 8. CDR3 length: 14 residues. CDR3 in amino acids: CASSPPTGGWGYTF. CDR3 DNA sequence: TGTGCCAGCAGCCCTCCGACAGGGGGCTGGGGCTACACCTTC. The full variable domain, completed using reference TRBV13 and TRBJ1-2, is AAGVIQSPRHLIKEKRETATLKCYPIPRHDTVYWYQQGPGQDPQFLISFYEKMQSDKGSIPDRFSAQQFSDYHSELNMSSLELGDSALYFCASSPPTGGWGYTFGSGTRLTVV.

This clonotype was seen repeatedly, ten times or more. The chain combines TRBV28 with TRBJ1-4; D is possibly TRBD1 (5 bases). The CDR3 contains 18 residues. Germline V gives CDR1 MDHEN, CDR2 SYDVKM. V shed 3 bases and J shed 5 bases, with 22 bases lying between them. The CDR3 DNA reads TGTGCCAGCAGTTTTAATTATGGGGATGACAGCCTAAATGAAAAACTGTTTTTT. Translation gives CASSFNYGDDSLNEKLFF.

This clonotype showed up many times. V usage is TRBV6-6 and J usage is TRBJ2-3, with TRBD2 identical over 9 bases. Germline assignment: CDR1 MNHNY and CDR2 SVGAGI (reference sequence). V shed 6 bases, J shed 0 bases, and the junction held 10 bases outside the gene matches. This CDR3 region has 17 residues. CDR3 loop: CASRGASGAHSTDTQYF. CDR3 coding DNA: TGTGCCAGCAGGGGGGCTAGCGGGGCTCATAGCACAGATACGCAGTATTTT.

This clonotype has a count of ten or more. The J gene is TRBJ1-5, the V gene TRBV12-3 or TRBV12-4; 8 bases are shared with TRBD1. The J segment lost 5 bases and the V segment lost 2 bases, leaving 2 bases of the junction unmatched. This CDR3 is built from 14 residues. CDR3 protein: CASSLRTGYQPQHF. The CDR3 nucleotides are TGTGCCAGCAGTTTAAGGACAGGGTATCAGCCCCAGCATTTT.

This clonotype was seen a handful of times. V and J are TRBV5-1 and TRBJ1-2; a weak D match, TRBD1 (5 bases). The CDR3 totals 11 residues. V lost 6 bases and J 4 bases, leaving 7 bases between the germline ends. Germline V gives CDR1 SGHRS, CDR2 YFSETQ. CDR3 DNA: TGCGCCAGCACAGGGCCCTATGGCTACACCTTC. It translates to CASTGPYGYTF. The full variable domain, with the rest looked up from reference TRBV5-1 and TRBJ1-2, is KAGVTQTPRYLIKTRGQQVTLSCSPISGHRSVSWYQQTPGQGLQFLFEYFSETQRNKGNFPGRFSGRQFSNSRSEMNVSTLELGDSALYLCASTGPYGYTFGSGTRLTVV.

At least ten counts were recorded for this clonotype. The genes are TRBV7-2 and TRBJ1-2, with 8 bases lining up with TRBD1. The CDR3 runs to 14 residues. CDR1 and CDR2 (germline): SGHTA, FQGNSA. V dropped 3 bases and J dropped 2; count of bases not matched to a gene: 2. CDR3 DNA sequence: TGTGCCAGCAGCTTGTGGACAGGGAACTATGGCTACACCTTC. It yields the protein CASSLWTGNYGYTF.